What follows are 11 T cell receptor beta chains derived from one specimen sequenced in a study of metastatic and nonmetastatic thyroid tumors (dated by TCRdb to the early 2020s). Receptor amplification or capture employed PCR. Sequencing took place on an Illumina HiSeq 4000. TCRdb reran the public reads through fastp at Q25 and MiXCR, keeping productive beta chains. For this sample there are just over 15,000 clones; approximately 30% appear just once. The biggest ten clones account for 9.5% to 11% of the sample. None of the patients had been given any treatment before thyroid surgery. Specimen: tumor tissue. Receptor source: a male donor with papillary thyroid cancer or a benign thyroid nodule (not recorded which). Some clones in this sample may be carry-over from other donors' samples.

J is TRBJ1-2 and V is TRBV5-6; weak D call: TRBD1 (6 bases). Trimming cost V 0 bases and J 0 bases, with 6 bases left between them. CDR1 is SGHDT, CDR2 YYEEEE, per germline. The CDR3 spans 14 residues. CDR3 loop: CASSLDRANYGYTF. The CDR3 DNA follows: TGTGCCAGCAGCTTGGACAGGGCTAACTATGGCTACACCTTC.

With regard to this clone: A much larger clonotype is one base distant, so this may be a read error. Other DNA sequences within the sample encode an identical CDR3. CDR3 protein: CSALPGQEVEQHF. Written as DNA, the CDR3 is TGCAGTGCCCTACCTGGACAGGAGGTCGAGCAGCACTTC. The V and J genes are TRBV20-1 and TRBJ2-7, with 7 positions matching TRBD1. The CDR3 extends over 13 amino acids. Germline values: CDR1 DFQATT, CDR2 SNEGSKA (reference sequence).

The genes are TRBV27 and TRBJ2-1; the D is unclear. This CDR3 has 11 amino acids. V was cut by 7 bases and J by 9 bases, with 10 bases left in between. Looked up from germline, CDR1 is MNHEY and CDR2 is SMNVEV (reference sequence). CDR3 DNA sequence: TGTGCCAGCAAGACCTGGGGTGAGCAGTTCTTC. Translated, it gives CASKTWGEQFF.

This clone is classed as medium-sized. The CDR3 loop is CASRTSGRGQFF. CDR3 DNA: TGTGCCTCCCGGACTAGCGGGAGGGGGCAGTTCTTC. The J gene is TRBJ2-1, the V gene TRBV2, with TRBD2 identical over 15 bases. Germline CDR1 SNHLY, CDR2 FYNNEI. The CDR3 totals 12 residues. V lost 11 bases, J lost 12 bases, and 5 bases stayed unmatched.

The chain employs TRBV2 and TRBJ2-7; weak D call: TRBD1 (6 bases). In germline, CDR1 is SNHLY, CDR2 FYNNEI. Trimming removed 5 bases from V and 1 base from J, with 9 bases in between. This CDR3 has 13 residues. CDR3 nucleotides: TGTGCCAGCAGTCGGGACACTTCCTACGAGCAGTACTTC. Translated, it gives CASSRDTSYEQYF.

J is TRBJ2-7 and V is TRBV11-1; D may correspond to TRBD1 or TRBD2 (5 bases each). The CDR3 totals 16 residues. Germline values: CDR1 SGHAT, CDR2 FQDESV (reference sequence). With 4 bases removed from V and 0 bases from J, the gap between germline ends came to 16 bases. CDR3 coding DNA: TGTGCCAGCAGCTCTCCGGGGCGCGGCAGCTCCTACGAGCAGTACTTC. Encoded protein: CASSSPGRGSSYEQYF.

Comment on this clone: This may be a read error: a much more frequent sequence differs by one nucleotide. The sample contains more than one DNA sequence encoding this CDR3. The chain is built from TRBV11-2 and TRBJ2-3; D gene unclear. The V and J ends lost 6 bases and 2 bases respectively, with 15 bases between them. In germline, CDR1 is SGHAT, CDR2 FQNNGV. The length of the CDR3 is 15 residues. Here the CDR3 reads CASSPSYLNTDTQYF. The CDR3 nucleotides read TGTGCCAGCAGTCCCTCCTATCTCAACACAGATACGCAGTATTTT.

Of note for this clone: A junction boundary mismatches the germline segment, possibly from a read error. CDR3 nucleotide sequence: TGCAGCATATCACATGGAAATCAGCCCCATCATTTT. Translating gives CSISHGNQPHHF. The chain combines TRBV29-1 with TRBJ1-5; D not resolved. Germline CDR1 is SQVTM and CDR2 is ANQGSEA. The CDR3 spans 12 residues.

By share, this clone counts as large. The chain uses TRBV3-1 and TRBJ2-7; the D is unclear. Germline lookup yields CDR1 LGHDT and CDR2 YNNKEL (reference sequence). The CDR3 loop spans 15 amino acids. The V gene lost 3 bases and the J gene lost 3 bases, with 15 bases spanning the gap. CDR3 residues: CASSHSLNRNYEQYF. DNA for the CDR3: TGTGCCAGCAGCCATAGTCTCAACAGAAACTACGAGCAGTACTTC.

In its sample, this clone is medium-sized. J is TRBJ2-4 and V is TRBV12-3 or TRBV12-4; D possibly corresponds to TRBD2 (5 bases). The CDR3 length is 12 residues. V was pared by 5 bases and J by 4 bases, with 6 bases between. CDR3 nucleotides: TGTGCCAGCAGTCGGGGAAAAAACATTCAGTACTTC. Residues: CASSRGKNIQYF.

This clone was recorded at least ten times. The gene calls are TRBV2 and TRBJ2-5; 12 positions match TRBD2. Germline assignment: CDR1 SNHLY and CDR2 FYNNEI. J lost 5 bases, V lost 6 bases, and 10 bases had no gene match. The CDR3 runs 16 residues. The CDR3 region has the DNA TGTGCCAGCAGAACTAGCGGGAGGTCACGGGGGGAGACCCAGTACTTC. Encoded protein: CASRTSGRSRGETQYF. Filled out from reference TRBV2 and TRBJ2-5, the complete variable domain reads EPEVTQTPSHQVTQMGQEVILRCVPISNHLYFYWYRQILGQKVEFLVSFYNNEISEKSEIFDDQFSVERPDGSNFTLKIRSTKLEDSAMYFCASRTSGRSRGETQYFGPGTRLLVL.